The clone carrying this T cell receptor beta chain has more than one count but fewer than ten. Antigen unknown. The record originates from a study of shared clonotypes between healthy human individuals. Study-wide results and caveats: Non-shared clonotypes showed lower generation probabilities than clonotypes common to all four donors.

The repertoire was sequenced with immunoSEQ multiplex PCR; TCRdb's copy has only in-frame clones and lacks some. The sample contains more than 600,000 clones, 92% of which appear only once. Germline V CDR1 and CDR2: SNHLY, FYNNEI. The V end was cut by 2 bases, the J end by 1 base, with 2 bases between. The CDR3 covers 13 residues. Naive CD8 isolation took CD45RO-negative cells positively selected for CCR7 and excluded terminally differentiated effector memory CD45RA+ cells. V is TRBV2 and J is TRBJ2-2; D ambiguous. Specimen: naive CD8+ T cells sorted from blood. This receptor was taken from a man aged 25 to 40 in good health. CDR3 protein: CASSEKNTGELFF. CDR3 DNA sequence: TGTGCCAGCAGTGAAAAGAACACCGGGGAGCTGTTTTTT.